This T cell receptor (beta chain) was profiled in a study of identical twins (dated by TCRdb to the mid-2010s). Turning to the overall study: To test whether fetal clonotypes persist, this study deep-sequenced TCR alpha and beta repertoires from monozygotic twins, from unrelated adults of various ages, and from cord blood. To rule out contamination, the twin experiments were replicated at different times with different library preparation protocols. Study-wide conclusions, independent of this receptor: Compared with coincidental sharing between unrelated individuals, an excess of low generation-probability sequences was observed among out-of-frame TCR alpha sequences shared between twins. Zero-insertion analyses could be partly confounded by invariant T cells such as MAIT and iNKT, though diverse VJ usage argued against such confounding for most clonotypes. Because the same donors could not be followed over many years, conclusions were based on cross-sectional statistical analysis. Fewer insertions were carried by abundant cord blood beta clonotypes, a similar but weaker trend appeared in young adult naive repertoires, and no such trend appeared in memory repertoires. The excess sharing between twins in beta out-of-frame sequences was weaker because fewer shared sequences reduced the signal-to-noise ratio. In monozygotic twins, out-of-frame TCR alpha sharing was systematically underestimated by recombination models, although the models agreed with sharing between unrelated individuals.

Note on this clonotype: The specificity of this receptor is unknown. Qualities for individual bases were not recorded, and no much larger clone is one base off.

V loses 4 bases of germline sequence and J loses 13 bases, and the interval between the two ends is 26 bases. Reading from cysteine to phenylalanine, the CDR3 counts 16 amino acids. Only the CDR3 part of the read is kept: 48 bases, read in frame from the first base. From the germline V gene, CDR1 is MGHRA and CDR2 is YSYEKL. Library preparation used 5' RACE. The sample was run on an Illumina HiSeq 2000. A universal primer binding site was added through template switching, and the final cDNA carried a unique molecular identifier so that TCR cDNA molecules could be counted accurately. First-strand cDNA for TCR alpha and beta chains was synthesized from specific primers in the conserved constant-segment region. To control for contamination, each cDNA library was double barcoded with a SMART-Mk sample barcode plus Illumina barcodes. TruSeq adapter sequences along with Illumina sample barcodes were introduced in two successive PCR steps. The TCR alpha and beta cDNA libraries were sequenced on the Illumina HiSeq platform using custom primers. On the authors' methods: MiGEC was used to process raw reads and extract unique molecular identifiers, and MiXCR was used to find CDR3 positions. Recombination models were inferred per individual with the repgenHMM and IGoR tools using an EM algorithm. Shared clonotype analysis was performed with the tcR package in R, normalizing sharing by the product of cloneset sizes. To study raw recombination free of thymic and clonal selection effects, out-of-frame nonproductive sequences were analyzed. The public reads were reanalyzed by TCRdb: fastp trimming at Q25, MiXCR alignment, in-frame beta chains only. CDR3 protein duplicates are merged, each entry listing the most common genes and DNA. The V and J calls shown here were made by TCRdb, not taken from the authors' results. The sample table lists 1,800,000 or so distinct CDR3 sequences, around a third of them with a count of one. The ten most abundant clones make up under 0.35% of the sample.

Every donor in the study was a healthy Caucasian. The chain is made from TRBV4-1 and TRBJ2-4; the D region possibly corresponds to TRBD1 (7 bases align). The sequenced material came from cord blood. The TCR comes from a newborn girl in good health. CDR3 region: CASSPRGRDSYNEQYF. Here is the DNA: TGCGCCAGCAGCCCAAGGGGGCGGGACTCCTACAATGAGCAGTACTTC.